These 22 T cell receptor beta chains share one sample of origin, sequenced in a study of blood T cell repertoires in COVID-19 (dated by TCRdb to about 2020). Libraries were prepared through the immunoSEQ multiplex PCR assay. TCRdb retrieved this table from immuneACCESS and kept in-frame rearrangements only. Not all clones are present; in checked studies, unresolved V genes account for under half, and no reason is known for the remainder. This sample is represented by 250,000 to 350,000 clones; roughly 90% of them were singletons. The ten top clones hold around an eighth of the sample. Sequencing was carried out using peripheral blood. The receptor set was obtained from a woman aged 60-70 years with acute or convalescent COVID-19.

The rearrangement joins TRBV6-5 to TRBJ1-5, with D unclear. V lost 6 bases, J lost 5 bases, and 14 bases lay in between. This CDR3 is built from 14 residues. The germline gives CDR1 MNHEY, CDR2 SVGAGI. CDR3 DNA sequence: TGTGCCAGCAGACCCGCCGGTTTGGATCAGCCCCAGCATTTT. Its protein is CASRPAGLDQPQHF.

The genes are TRBV7-3 and TRBJ2-1; TRBD1 agrees at 7 bases. With V trimmed by 1 base and J by 6 bases, 9 bases remained unmatched. The CDR3 totals 16 residues. The germline V gene encodes CDR1 SGHTA and CDR2 FQGTGA. CDR3 sequence: CASSLSPTGVSNEQFF. CDR3 nucleotide sequence: TGTGCCAGCAGCTTAAGTCCCACAGGGGTGAGCAATGAGCAGTTCTTC.

The chain has TRBV19 and TRBJ2-1; 11 nucleotides line up with TRBD2. This CDR3 region has 16 residues. V shed 5 bases, J shed 10 bases, and the junction held 13 bases outside the gene matches. Germline CDR1 reads LNHDA; CDR2 reads SQIVND (reference sequence). The CDR3 loop reads CASSGDSGRGDEEQFF. The CDR3 region has the DNA TGTGCCAGTAGTGGAGATAGCGGGAGGGGGGATGAGGAGCAGTTCTTC.

The gene calls are TRBV5-1 and TRBJ2-1; 9 bases map to TRBD2. V dropped 2 bases and J dropped 6; count of bases not matched to a gene: 6. The germline CDR1 and CDR2 sequences are SGHRS and YFSETQ. The CDR3 spans 15 residues. The CDR3, as DNA: TGCGCCAGCAGCTTCGGCGGGGGGGCCCTCAATGAGCAGTTCTTC. Protein product: CASSFGGGALNEQFF.

This chain uses TRBV5-8 with TRBJ1-1; weak D call: TRBD1 (5 bases). The CDR3 extends over 14 amino acids. The ends were cut back, 0 bases at V and 4 bases at J, with 10 bases in the middle. In germline, CDR1 is SGHTS, CDR2 YDEGEE. CDR3 sequence (DNA): TGTGCCAGCAGCTTGGCGGGGGAGGGCACTGAAGCTTTCTTT. It specifies CASSLAGEGTEAFF.

This sequence joins TRBV30 and TRBJ1-5; 7 bases are a match to TRBD1. This CDR3 comprises 14 residues. Looked up from germline, CDR1 is GTSNPN and CDR2 is SVGIG (reference sequence). Trimming took 3 bases from V and 4 from J; bases not matched to a gene: 6. CDR3 nucleotide sequence: TGTGCCTGGAGCCCCTCGGGACAGAATCAGCCCCAGCATTTT. This gives the protein CAWSPSGQNQPQHF.

The J gene is TRBJ2-7, the V gene TRBV29-1; possible D gene TRBD1, 6 bases. Trimming shortened V by 6 bases and J by 3 bases, and 12 bases separated the two germline ends. CDR1 and CDR2 (germline): SQVTM, ANQGSEA. The CDR3 runs to 12 residues. The chain's CDR3 is CSVGASGYEQYF. The CDR3 nucleotides read TGCAGCGTGGGGGCGAGTGGCTACGAGCAGTACTTC.

This clone occurred once. The chain joins TRBV5-1 to TRBJ2-6; 9 bases match TRBD1. Per the germline V gene, CDR1 is SGHRS and CDR2 is YFSETQ. This CDR3 comprises 17 residues. J gave up 0 bases and V 4 bases, and 5 bases lay outside the gene matches. The CDR3 protein is CASSGTGGPSGANVLTF. The CDR3 DNA sequence: TGCGCCAGCAGCGGAACAGGGGGCCCCTCTGGGGCCAACGTCCTGACTTTC.

V usage is TRBV27 and J usage is TRBJ2-3; TRBD1 might be the D (6 bases). Trimming took off 6 bases at V and 2 bases at J, with 18 bases between the two ends. The CDR3 has 16 amino acids. The germline V gene encodes CDR1 MNHEY and CDR2 SMNVEV (reference sequence). The chain's CDR3 is CASSSRRQGHTDTQYF. The CDR3 coding sequence is TGTGCCAGCAGCAGCCGGAGGCAGGGGCACACAGATACGCAGTATTTT.

The J gene is TRBJ1-2, the V gene TRBV27; D is undetermined. This CDR3 is built from 12 residues. Per the germline V gene, CDR1 is MNHEY and CDR2 is SMNVEV (reference sequence). V lost 5 bases and J lost 8, with 12 bases in between. The CDR3 loop reads CASSAAGIGYTF. CDR3 sequence (DNA): TGTGCCAGCAGTGCTGCGGGGATCGGCTACACCTTC.

The chain combines TRBV4-1 with TRBJ1-1, with TRBD1 as a possible D gene (6 bases). CDR3 length: 16 amino acids. CDR1 and CDR2 from the germline V gene are MGHRA and YSYEKL. Trimming shortened V by 0 bases and J by 3 bases, and 14 bases separated the two germline ends. The CDR3 loop reads CASSQEKRGSDTEAFF. CDR3 nucleotide sequence: TGCGCCAGCAGCCAAGAGAAGAGGGGGTCGGACACTGAAGCTTTCTTT.

The chain combines TRBV2 with TRBJ2-5; possible D gene TRBD2, 5 bases. The V gene's germline CDR1 is SNHLY and CDR2 FYNNEI. This CDR3 is built from 11 residues. Trimming stripped 8 bases from V and 4 bases from J, with 8 bases between. The CDR3 reads CASLEVETQYF. CDR3 nucleotides: TGTGCCAGCTTGGAGGTAGAGACCCAGTACTTC.

The chain has TRBV18 and TRBJ2-7; TRBD1 might be the D (6 bases). CDR3 length equals 16 residues. From germline, CDR1 is KGHSH and CDR2 LQKENI. V was trimmed by 3 bases and J by 6 bases, leaving 21 bases between them. CDR3 in amino acids: CASSPASPGQSIEQYF. Here the CDR3 DNA reads TGTGCCAGCTCACCCGCAAGTCCGGGACAATCGATCGAGCAGTACTTC.

Note on this clone: Other nucleotide sequences in the sample specify the same CDR3. V usage is TRBV9 and J usage is TRBJ2-5, with D possibly matching TRBD1 (6 bases). V gave up 0 bases and J gave up 3 bases, with 6 bases separating them. From germline, CDR1 is SGDLS and CDR2 YYNGEE. There are 13 residues in the CDR3. The CDR3 bases are TGTGCCAGCAGCGTAGACAGGGAAGAGACCCAGTACTTC. This encodes CASSVDREETQYF.

V gene TRBV5-6 combines with J gene TRBJ1-5; 9 nucleotides agree with TRBD1. With 2 bases clipped from V and 5 bases from J, the junction kept 11 bases outside the gene matches. Germline assignment: CDR1 SGHDT and CDR2 YYEEEE. The CDR3 runs 17 residues. The CDR3 here is CASSFSWTGERDQPQHF. CDR3 DNA sequence: TGTGCCAGCAGCTTCTCCTGGACAGGGGAAAGGGATCAGCCCCAGCATTTT.

V is TRBV7-2 and J is TRBJ2-2, with TRBD2 matching 8 bases. CDR3 length: 15 residues. Germline CDR1 is SGHTA and CDR2 is FQGNSA. The V and J ends lost 5 bases and 7 bases, in that order; junction bases with no gene match: 9. The CDR3 loop reads CASSHRGGVSGELFF. CDR3 nucleotide sequence: TGTGCCAGCAGCCATCGGGGGGGAGTCAGCGGGGAGCTGTTTTTT.

The CDR3 reads CASSLRDSGNTEAFF. CDR3 nucleotide sequence: TGTGCCAGCAGCCTACGGGACTCCGGGAACACTGAAGCTTTCTTT. This chain uses TRBV7-2 with TRBJ1-1; possibly TRBD1 for D (5 bases). Trimming took off 5 bases at V and 1 base at J, with 14 bases between the two ends. Germline V gene data show CDR1 as SGHTA and CDR2 as FQGNSA. This CDR3 is 15 amino acids long.

This clone was counted between two and nine times. The rearrangement links TRBV5-1 to TRBJ1-4; no definite D call. The CDR3 is 16 residues long. Germline CDR1 is SGHRS and CDR2 is YFSETQ. Deletions cut 4 bases from V and 0 bases from J, with 13 bases between. Here the CDR3 reads CASSPLERATNEKLFF. The CDR3 DNA reads TGCGCCAGCAGCCCTCTAGAGAGAGCAACTAATGAAAAACTGTTTTTT.

V usage is TRBV5-4 and J usage is TRBJ1-1; D may be TRBD1 (6 bases). This CDR3 contains 16 residues. Germline CDR1 and CDR2: SGHNT and YYREEE (reference sequence). With 4 bases removed from V and 1 base from J, the gap between germline ends came to 17 bases. The CDR3 sequence: CASSGGDGLGNTEAFF. CDR3 DNA sequence: TGTGCCAGCAGCGGGGGCGACGGCTTGGGGAACACTGAAGCTTTCTTT.

The chain carries TRBV5-6 and TRBJ2-1, with 8 positions matching TRBD1. V dropped 5 bases and J dropped 2; count of bases not matched to a gene: 6. Germline V gene data show CDR1 as SGHDT and CDR2 as YYEEEE. This CDR3 contains 15 residues. The CDR3 DNA reads TGTGCCAGCAGTCGCGGACAGGGTCCCTACAATGAGCAGTTCTTC. Amino acid sequence: CASSRGQGPYNEQFF.

V usage is TRBV4-2 and J usage is TRBJ2-2; 14 nucleotides align to TRBD2. The CDR3 has 17 amino acids. Germline V lookup: CDR1 LGHNA, CDR2 YNFKEQ. V shed 1 base, J shed 8 bases, and the junction held 6 bases outside the gene matches. In nucleotides, the CDR3 is TGTGCCAGCAGCCAAGCCCGGACTAGCGGGGGGAGGGGGGAGCTGTTTTTT. Translation: CASSQARTSGGRGELFF.

The rearrangement links TRBV28 to TRBJ2-4; the D gene is possibly TRBD2 (6 bases). CDR3 length: 12 residues. V lost 6 bases, J lost 6 bases, and 9 bases lay in between. Germline values: CDR1 MDHEN, CDR2 SYDVKM. The CDR3 coding sequence is TGTGCCAGCAGCTCAGCGGGAAACATTCAGTACTTC. It translates to CASSSAGNIQYF. Full variable domain (remainder filled in from reference TRBV28 and TRBJ2-4): DVKVTQSSRYLVKRTGEKVFLECVQDMDHENMFWYRQDPGLGLRLIYFSYDVKMKEKGDIPEGYSVSREKKERFSLILESASTNQTSMYLCASSSAGNIQYFGAGTRLSVL.